This T cell receptor beta chain was profiled in a study of radiotherapy plus CTLA-4 blockade in lung cancer. Study-wide background: Across the patients, objective responses occurred in about 19%, and disease control in just over 30%. Notes on the study in general: Dynamics of early blood T cell clones, together with interferon-beta, were reportedly the best predictors of response. Radiotherapy with ipilimumab was followed by blood expansion of tumor-derived clones.

With 3 bases removed from V and 1 base from J, the gap between germline ends came to 6 bases. This CDR3 contains 13 residues. Germline CDR1 reads SGHTA; CDR2 reads FQGNSA. In the case of this clone: The antigen is not known.

TCRdb's copy holds only in-frame clones and misses some; the assay was immunoSEQ multiplex PCR. There are about 59,000 clones in the sample; under 75% occur only once, and about 8% lies in the top ten. Focal radiation and CTLA-4 blockade (ipilimumab) were tested in chemo-refractory metastatic non-small-cell lung cancer patients. This chain uses TRBV7-2 with TRBJ1-1, with no clear D. The receptor was derived from a human donor with non-small cell lung cancer whose response to radiotherapy plus ipilimumab could not be evaluated. The starting material was peripheral blood, obtained from a patient treated with radiotherapy plus ipilimumab. The CDR3 loop is CASSFGENTEAFF. For the CDR3, the DNA is TGTGCCAGCAGCTTCGGGGAGAACACTGAAGCTTTCTTT.